Following are 31 T cell receptor beta chains from one sample sequenced in a study of control samples from healthy donors and cancer patients. Assay: immunoSEQ multiplex PCR; the TCRdb copy retains only in-frame clones and omits some. The repertoire holds about 59,000 clones, with about 92% as singletons. Sequencing was done on a sample of PBMCs. The source is a man aged 40-50 years with colorectal cancer.

This rearrangement joins TRBV7-3 to TRBJ2-2; 9 bases line up with TRBD2. Germline V gives CDR1 SGHTA, CDR2 FQGTGA. Trimming cost V 3 bases and J 3 bases; bases outside gene matches: 2. CDR3 length: 15 residues. The chain's CDR3 is CASSLTSGYTGELFF. The CDR3 DNA reads TGTGCCAGCAGCTTGACTAGCGGATACACCGGGGAGCTGTTTTTT.

This clone was observed a single time. The chain recombines TRBV13 with TRBJ2-3; D is uncertain. Germline V gene data show CDR1 as PRHDT and CDR2 as FYEKMQ (reference sequence). The CDR3 contains 13 residues. V was shortened by 4 bases and J by 6 bases, with 11 bases between the two germline ends. The CDR3 spells CASSSSFRDTQYF. CDR3 in DNA: TGTGCCAGCAGCTCCTCTTTCCGGGATACGCAGTATTTT.

This clone was picked up one time. The V and J genes are TRBV5-1 and TRBJ2-3, with TRBD2 identical over 10 bases. The CDR3 is 15 amino acids. The V segment lost 0 bases and the J segment 5 bases; nucleotides outside the gene matches: 3. The germline V gene has CDR1 SGHRS and CDR2 YFSETQ. This CDR3 is CASSLALAGVDTQYF. CDR3 nucleotide sequence: TGCGCCAGCAGCTTGGCGCTAGCGGGGGTAGATACGCAGTATTTT.

V gene TRBV7-9 combines with J gene TRBJ1-4; TRBD1 is a possible D gene (5 bases). The ends were cut back, 6 bases at V and 7 bases at J, with 15 bases in the middle. CDR3 length: 14 residues. Germline V gene data show CDR1 as SEHNR and CDR2 as FQNEAQ (reference sequence). CDR3 sequence reads: CASRGWGESEKLFF. CDR3 DNA sequence: TGTGCCAGCAGGGGATGGGGGGAAAGTGAAAAACTGTTTTTT.

In this sample, this clone turned up a few times. The chain uses TRBV9 and TRBJ2-2, with a tentative D call TRBD2 (5 bases). Germline CDR1 and CDR2: SGDLS and YYNGEE. CDR3 length: 13 residues. V was trimmed by 4 bases and J by 5 bases, leaving 9 bases between them. Here the CDR3 DNA reads TGTGCCAGCAGCTTCTGGAGGACCGGGGAGCTGTTTTTT. Its translation is CASSFWRTGELFF. The full variable domain, completed using reference TRBV9 and TRBJ2-2, is DSGVTQTPKHLITATGQRVTLRCSPRSGDLSVYWYQQSLDQGLQFLIQYYNGEERAKGNILERFSAQQFPDLHSELNLSSLELGDSALYFCASSFWRTGELFFGEGSRLTVL.

A note on this clone: Other nucleotide sequences in the sample specify the same CDR3. The V and J genes are TRBV30 and TRBJ1-2, with TRBD1 as a possible D gene (6 bases). The CDR3 is 13 residues long. Germline-derived CDR1 and CDR2 are GTSNPN and SVGIG (reference sequence). This CDR3 reads CAFTGGAERGYTF. CDR3 DNA: TGTGCTTTTACGGGGGGGGCCGAGCGGGGCTACACCTTC.

The chain couples TRBV29-1 to TRBJ2-3; D is unclear. CDR1 and CDR2 from the germline V gene are SQVTM and ANQGSEA. The V end lost 1 base, the J end lost 6 bases, and 8 bases lay between the germline ends. The length of the CDR3 is 12 residues. CDR3 in amino acids: CSVEVLTDTQYF. CDR3 nucleotides: TGCAGCGTTGAAGTTCTCACTGATACGCAGTATTTT.

The table lists this clone with a count of one. The rearrangement uses TRBV29-1 and TRBJ2-7; the D is unclear. V lost 2 bases and J 0 bases, leaving 5 bases between the germline ends. CDR3 size: 12 residues. Germline CDR1 is SQVTM and CDR2 is ANQGSEA. CDR3 sequence reads: CSVETDSYEQYF. DNA for the CDR3: TGCAGCGTTGAAACGGACTCCTACGAGCAGTACTTC.

This chain uses TRBV24-1 with TRBJ2-1, with TRBD2 matching 7 bases. Germline V gene data show CDR1 as KGHDR and CDR2 as SFDVKD. There are 14 residues in the CDR3. The V and J ends lost 3 bases and 6 bases, in that order; junction bases with no gene match: 4. CDR3 region: CATSDNGRSNEQFF. In DNA, the CDR3 is TGTGCCACCAGTGATAACGGGAGGAGCAATGAGCAGTTCTTC.

This chain connects TRBV19 to TRBJ1-5, with a possible D match to TRBD1 (5 bases). The V gene lost 0 bases and the J gene lost 2 bases, with 11 bases spanning the gap. The V gene's germline CDR1 is LNHDA and CDR2 SQIVND (reference sequence). CDR3 length: 16 residues. The CDR3 region is CASSIDGQGGNQPQHF. The CDR3 DNA is TGTGCCAGTAGTATAGATGGGCAGGGCGGCAATCAGCCCCAGCATTTT. Together with reference TRBV19 and TRBJ1-5, the CDR3 gives the full variable domain: DGGITQSPKYLFRKEGQNVTLSCEQNLNHDAMYWYRQDPGQGLRLIYYSQIVNDFQKGDIAEGYSVSREKKESFPLTVTSAQKNPTAFYLCASSIDGQGGNQPQHFGDGTRLSIL.

This clone was seen just once. The chain links TRBV11-3 to TRBJ2-1; D is uncertain. The CDR3 runs 12 residues. V gave up 6 bases and J gave up 10 bases, with 13 bases separating them. In germline, CDR1 is SGHNT, CDR2 YENEEA. DNA of the CDR3: TGTGCCAGCAGTCAGAGTATCGGGGAGCAGTTCTTC. Its protein product is CASSQSIGEQFF.

This rearrangement joins TRBV4-1 to TRBJ2-5; 12 nucleotides align to TRBD2. V was pared by 1 base and J by 5 bases, with 8 bases of the junction left unmatched. The CDR3 covers 17 residues. Germline-derived CDR1 and CDR2 are MGHRA and YSYEKL. Here the CDR3 reads CASSQVPSGGASETQYF. CDR3 DNA: TGCGCCAGCAGCCAAGTCCCTAGCGGGGGGGCCTCGGAGACCCAGTACTTC.

This chain joins TRBV6-5 and TRBJ1-2; TRBD1 is a possible D gene (6 bases). Trimming removed 6 bases from V and 0 bases from J, with 8 bases in between. The CDR3 loop spans 13 amino acids. The germline CDR1 and CDR2 sequences are MNHEY and SVGAGI. CDR3 residues: CASRRTANYGYTF. The CDR3 coding sequence is TGTGCCAGCAGGCGGACAGCTAACTATGGCTACACCTTC.

The chain has TRBV6-2 or TRBV6-3 and TRBJ1-1, with TRBD1 identical over 7 bases. The germline V gene encodes CDR1 MNHEY and CDR2 SVGEGT. J lost 1 base, V lost 6 bases, and 8 bases had no gene match. The CDR3 length is 15 residues. The CDR3 region is CASSSWTGRNTEAFF. In nucleotides, the CDR3 is TGTGCCAGCAGCTCTTGGACAGGACGGAACACTGAAGCTTTCTTT.

The chain carries TRBV6-5 and TRBJ2-1, with a possible D match to TRBD2 (7 bases). Per the germline V gene, CDR1 is MNHEY and CDR2 is SVGAGI. This CDR3 has 14 residues. V lost 7 bases and J lost 10, with 20 bases in between. CDR3 loop: CASTDPGGGGEQFF. The CDR3, as DNA: TGTGCCAGCACCGACCCGGGGGGCGGAGGCGAGCAGTTCTTC.

The V call is TRBV29-1, the J call TRBJ2-7, with D perhaps TRBD2 (6 bases). Germline CDR1 reads SQVTM; CDR2 reads ANQGSEA. The CDR3 is 12 amino acids. Between the trimmed V and J ends, which lost 5 bases and 0 bases, there was a span of 8 bases. CDR3 in amino acids: CSVRGTSYEQYF. As DNA, the CDR3 is TGCAGCGTTCGGGGGACCTCCTACGAGCAGTACTTC.

This chain uses TRBV5-1 with TRBJ2-1, with 9 bases lining up with TRBD2. The J segment lost 6 bases and the V segment lost 1 base, leaving 5 bases of the junction unmatched. There are 15 residues in the CDR3. Germline V lookup: CDR1 SGHRS, CDR2 YFSETQ. CDR3 nucleotides: TGCGCCAGCAGCTTGTTTGCGGGGGGGCTCAATGAGCAGTTCTTC. Its protein is CASSLFAGGLNEQFF.

This sequence joins TRBV7-2 and TRBJ2-3; D assignment may be TRBD1 or TRBD2 (7 bases each). The germline V and J ends were trimmed by 5 bases and 1 base, with 16 bases remaining between them. CDR1 and CDR2 (germline): SGHTA, FQGNSA. The length of the CDR3 is 16 residues. CDR3 loop: CASSPTRGGGTDTQYF. The DNA for the CDR3 is TGTGCCAGCAGCCCCACCAGGGGGGGCGGCACAGATACGCAGTATTTT.

The V and J genes are TRBV11-2 and TRBJ1-1, with 8 positions matching TRBD1. This CDR3 comprises 12 residues. From germline, CDR1 is SGHAT and CDR2 FQNNGV. V shed 6 bases, J shed 8 bases, and the junction held 5 bases outside the gene matches. This CDR3 is CASRAGGTEAFF. The CDR3 coding sequence is TGTGCCAGCAGGGCAGGGGGCACCGAAGCTTTCTTT.

The genes are TRBV4-2 and TRBJ1-2, with D maybe TRBD1 (6 bases). Trimming stripped 0 bases from V and 6 bases from J, with 11 bases between. The CDR3 spans 14 residues. Germline CDR1 reads LGHNA; CDR2 reads YNFKEQ. CDR3 amino acids: CASSQEISGDGYTF. The DNA for the CDR3 is TGTGCCAGCAGCCAAGAGATATCAGGGGATGGCTACACCTTC.

The J gene is TRBJ1-1, the V gene TRBV7-3; D not certain. This CDR3 is 13 amino acids long. Trimming cost V 6 bases and J 1 base, with 9 bases left between them. Germline CDR1 and CDR2: SGHTA and FQGTGA. The CDR3 loop is CASSISANTEAFF. CDR3 nucleotides: TGTGCCAGCAGTATCTCTGCGAACACTGAAGCTTTCTTT.

This clone was recorded only once. The chain joins TRBV2 to TRBJ2-4; D unresolved. The CDR3 has 13 amino acids. Germline-derived CDR1 and CDR2 are SNHLY and FYNNEI. V was trimmed by 7 bases and J by 0 bases, leaving 7 bases between them. The CDR3 DNA follows: TGTGCCAGCATGGTATTAGCCAAAAACATTCAGTACTTC. This translates into CASMVLAKNIQYF.

This chain uses TRBV5-1 with TRBJ1-2; 8 bases are shared with TRBD1. The ends lost 4 bases at V and 1 base at J; junction bases unmatched: 6. The CDR3 contains 15 residues. Germline CDR1 SGHRS, CDR2 YFSETQ. The CDR3: CASSRGQESNYGYTF. The CDR3 DNA sequence: TGCGCCAGCAGCCGGGGACAGGAGAGTAACTATGGCTACACCTTC.

The rearrangement uses TRBV5-4 and TRBJ1-1, with 7 positions matching TRBD1. CDR3 length: 13 residues. Germline V gene sequence: CDR1 SGHNT, CDR2 YYREEE (reference sequence). After removal of 4 bases from V and 4 bases from J, the junction contained 4 bases not matched to a gene. Written as DNA, the CDR3 is TGTGCCAGCAGCGCGGGACAGCTCACTGAAGCTTTCTTT. Amino acids: CASSAGQLTEAFF.

V and J are TRBV6-1 and TRBJ1-6, with no clear D. The V gene lost 1 base and the J gene lost 14 bases, with 12 bases spanning the gap. The CDR3 runs to 13 residues. The germline V gene encodes CDR1 MNHNS and CDR2 SASEGT. CDR3 loop: CASSEVNWATLHF. The CDR3 DNA reads as TGTGCCAGCAGTGAAGTAAATTGGGCGACCCTCCACTTT.

V usage is TRBV5-5 and J usage is TRBJ1-4; 10 bases agree with TRBD1. This CDR3 has 15 residues. V trimming: 2 bases; J trimming: 8 bases; junction bases outside the gene matches: 6. Germline V gives CDR1 SGHKS, CDR2 YYEKEE (reference sequence). CDR3 loop: CASSLLTGGLEKLFF. The CDR3 nucleotides are TGTGCCAGCAGCTTACTGACAGGGGGCCTAGAAAAACTGTTTTTT. Based on the CDR3 plus reference TRBV5-5 and TRBJ1-4, the full variable domain is DAGVTQSPTHLIKTRGQQVTLRCSPISGHKSVSWYQQVLGQGPQFIFQYYEKEERGRGNFPDRFSARQFPNYSSELNVNALLLGDSALYLCASSLLTGGLEKLFFGSGTQLSVL.

This sequence joins TRBV3-1 (or the pseudogene TRBV3-2) and TRBJ2-1; 7 nucleotides agree with TRBD2. V shed 4 bases, J shed 0 bases, and the junction held 9 bases outside the gene matches. CDR1 and CDR2 from the germline V gene are LGHDT and YNNKEL (reference sequence). CDR3 size: 17 residues. The CDR3 sequence: CASSRSLGGSSYNEQFF. As DNA, the CDR3 is TGTGCCAGCAGCCGGTCGTTGGGCGGGAGCTCCTACAATGAGCAGTTCTTC.

This chain connects TRBV14 to TRBJ2-3; 8 nucleotides agree with TRBD2. The CDR3 runs 18 residues. J gave up 6 bases and V 4 bases, and 18 bases lay outside the gene matches. Germline lookup yields CDR1 SGHDN and CDR2 FVKESK. The CDR3 sequence is CASSPNPSGLAGRDTQYF. CDR3 DNA: TGTGCCAGCAGCCCCAACCCCTCGGGATTAGCGGGAAGGGATACGCAGTATTTT.

This sequence joins TRBV3-1 (or the pseudogene TRBV3-2) and TRBJ1-2; D call uncertain. The CDR3 is made up of 13 amino acids. The germline V gene encodes CDR1 LGHDT and CDR2 YNNKEL (reference sequence). V was pared by 4 bases and J by 8 bases, with 14 bases between. This CDR3 is CASSPSDTWGYTF. The DNA of the CDR3 is TGTGCCAGCAGCCCTTCAGACACGTGGGGCTACACCTTC.

The chain joins TRBV2 to TRBJ1-5; no clear D gene. CDR3 length: 13 residues. Deletions cut 4 bases from V and 4 bases from J, with 8 bases between. Germline CDR1 and CDR2: SNHLY and FYNNEI. CDR3 coding DNA: TGTGCCAGCAGTGGAAGAATGAATCAGCCCCAGCATTTT. It specifies CASSGRMNQPQHF.

The chain recombines TRBV9 with TRBJ1-6; the match to TRBD1 covers 8 bases. The germline V gene has CDR1 SGDLS and CDR2 YYNGEE. CDR3 length: 15 residues. J was trimmed by 7 bases and V by 4 bases; bases with no gene match: 7. The CDR3 coding sequence is TGTGCCAGCAGCCTTGGACAGGGTGGAAATTCACCCCTCCACTTT. Translating it yields CASSLGQGGNSPLHF.